Below, one T cell receptor beta chain is given with its context. The sample holds a few counts of this clonotype. It lacks a known antigen. Base qualities are not provided; no much larger clone lies one nucleotide away. The data were taken from a study of blood T cells in healthy people across ages (dated by TCRdb to the mid-2010s). Regarding the research as a whole: Template switching captured roughly one uniquely barcoded TCR beta cDNA molecule per two T cells in model experiments. The study measured age-related changes in TCR beta repertoire diversity using deep sequencing normalized with unique cDNA molecular identifiers. The donors were divided into four age groups: young (average roughly 15 years), middle-aged (about 39), aged (about 60) and long-lived (more than 75). For two donors (one aged 18 to 29 and one aged 80 or older), the study analyzed two additional independent replicas of 1 million unique cDNA reads from the same blood draw. Study-wide findings and limitations: Compared with the aged group, the long-lived group had more naive CD4+ T cells, fewer expanded clones and increased TCR diversity, suggesting age selection. Because donor CMV infection status was unknown, age-related changes in expanded clonotypes were potentially confounded. Observed TCR beta diversity per million T cells fell roughly linearly with age, and a significant reduction was already apparent by age approximately 41. Estimates of total diversity based on one million sequenced T cells were considered lower bounds and underestimates. A strong correlation was found between observed TCR beta diversity and the percentage of naive T cells measured by flow cytometry. Conclusive comparison of naive and antigen-experienced compartments was prevented by the profiling of bulk unsorted PBMCs.

The library was made by 5' RACE. The sample was run on an Illumina HiSeq 2500. A second PCR of roughly 7 to 11 cycles was performed with a sample-barcoded 5' primer and a J-beta primer mix. A unique molecular identifier was introduced onto each TCR beta cDNA molecule by a template-switch 5' adaptor carrying 12 random nucleotides. Each sample yielded at least 2.5 million CDR3-containing paired-end reads. All of the RNA was converted into first-strand cDNA using the Mint cDNA synthesis kit, with a TRBC-specific oligonucleotide serving as the primer. All cDNA was treated with uracil-DNA glycosylase and then went through a first 18-cycle PCR with the universal primers M1SS and BC2_uni_R. Concerning the study's data processing: Each sample was normalized by randomly selecting 1 million high-quality reads, each carrying a distinct molecular identifier. Reads sharing molecular identifiers were discarded rather than binned into consensus sequences. MiTCR, run with a Q25 quality threshold and the strictest error-elimination algorithm, handled CDR3 identification, clonotype clustering and error correction. A nonparametric unseen species model using Euler transformation provided a lower-bound estimate of total TCR beta diversity. TCRdb trimmed public reads at Q25 via fastp, called clones via MiXCR and kept in-frame beta chains. Identical CDR3 protein sequences are pooled into one entry, listed with their most common genes and DNA. The V and J calls, along with clone size, are taken from TCRdb and not from the paper's own processing. The sample yields 760,000 or so distinct CDR3 sequences; just under 25% were counted once. The ten largest account for roughly 9% of the sample.

The CDR3 measures 16 amino acids from cysteine to phenylalanine. Here the CDR3 DNA is all that survives: 48 bases in frame from base 1. Donors were a few dozen systemically healthy Caucasian individuals from Russia aged roughly 6 to 95 years. Each donor gave approximately 9.4 milliliters of peripheral blood, drawn into EDTA-treated Vacutainer tubes. Ficoll-Paque density-gradient centrifugation was used to isolate PBMCs, with at least 7 million obtained per sample. Total RNA, at least 6 micrograms per sample, was extracted from PBMCs with Trizol reagent. For every donor, flow cytometry on a PBMC aliquot measured the percentage of naive CD45RAhigh/CD27high T cells. These same data were also listed under a study on T cells of mothers and their children. The second study's authors report: Nine systemically healthy Caucasian individuals, comprising three mothers and their six children, were included as donors. cDNA synthesis used all of the extracted RNA, with approximately 1.4 ug of RNA in each 15 ul reaction. In the second PCR, the M1S primer added sample barcodes and 2-4 random nucleotides. Each mother yielded over 8 million TCR beta CDR3 reads and each child 2.5 million to 3 million reads. In both related and unrelated pairs, thymic selection shapes the output of TCR recombination in a similar way, with inherited differences having only a minor effect. Related mother-child pairs always showed normalized repertoire overlap that was slightly higher than in unrelated mother-child pairs, though the difference was never significant. No persistent microchimeric T cell clones were found, with a detection sensitivity of approximately 100 clones per million clonotypes. Deep NGS was used in the study to compare the TCR beta repertoires of mothers and children and to look for features that separate related mother-child pairs from unrelated individuals. Mothers averaged approximately 40 +/- 4 years of age and children averaged about 10 +/- 4 years. After adapter ligation with NEBNext reagents, the libraries were sequenced on Illumina HiSeq 2000 with 100+100 nt paired-end reads. Mother and child libraries were prepared a month apart and sequenced in separate runs to prevent cross-contamination. For each donor, somewhere between roughly 500,000 and 2,100,000 distinct TCR beta clonotypes were identified. Naive TCR beta clonotypes were estimated from low-frequency clonotypes matched to each donor's FACS-determined naive share, without sorting.

The sequence is built from TRBV21-1 and TRBJ2-5; the D segment call TRBD1 is taken from the table without a DNA check. TRBV21-1 is a pseudogene locus. Specimen: blood. This TCR was sampled from a boy between 10 and 17 years old in good health. The CDR3 here reads CASSKWWRGQEETQYF. The DNA sequence follows: TGTGCCAGCAGCAAATGGTGGAGAGGACAGGAAGAGACCCAGTACTTC.